This T cell receptor (beta chain) was recorded in a study of cytomegalovirus exposure and HLA in healthy donors (dated by TCRdb to 2016 to 2017). With respect to the entire study: An earlier analysis of approximately 590 of the donors reported more than 250 Gb of sequence data and approximately 110 million unique TCR beta sequences from 150 million to 200 million T cells. In an earlier analysis of more than 550 of the donors, high-throughput TCR beta sequencing was used to judge whether each TCR beta V gene segment behaved as functional or pseudogenic. Because of strong linkage in the cohort, five DR-DQ haplotypes were treated as single units for association and clustering. An early release covering about 600 HLA-typed donors comprised approximately 290 gigabases of sequencing data and tens of millions of unique TCR sequences. Of the roughly 400 genotyped donors, 80% to 90% were placed in the genetic ancestry cluster associated with self-reported Caucasian donors. In addition to the first cohort of about 650 subjects, a separate validation cohort of 120 different subjects was used. Genome-wide SNP genotypes for about 55% of the roughly 670 donors were used in a later genetic analysis, which treated that subset as a discovery cohort. Rather than drawing on any new phenotypic data, the later analysis identified candidate immune exposures from TCR beta sequences and the way those sequences occurred across donors. The study aimed to test whether signatures of past pathogen exposure could be identified by cataloging public T cell receptors. Both class I and class II loci were covered by HLA typing, at four-digit resolution. All discovery cohort repertoires had been generated on a single sequencing platform. A later analysis re-examined previously published TCR beta repertoires from more than 550 donors and added high-resolution HLA genotyping to investigate patterns of TCR occurrence. Among about 410 genotyped donors of the cohort, an average of approximately 220,000 unique TCR beta nucleotide sequences was sequenced per donor, of which about 20% were non-productive. The study combined high-throughput TCR immunosequencing, statistical association of individual TCRs with disease status, and machine learning to predict cytomegalovirus infection status. Using immunosequencing, the study profiled T cell repertoires from roughly 650 subjects and related those repertoires to cytomegalovirus serostatus. Donor age, sex, ethnicity and CMV serostatus were compiled together with the repertoire data. Typing coverage varied by locus: 629-630 donors for A, B, C, DRB1 and DQB1; approximately 560 for DQA1; more than 600 for DPA1; 400 to 480 for DPB1.

The library was prepared using the immunoSEQ multiplex PCR assay. For the multiplex PCR, a mixture combining 60 forward primers for TCR Vbeta segments and 13 reverse primers for TCR Jbeta segments was used. The CDR3 region of rearranged TCR beta genes was amplified from genomic DNA by a multiplex PCR assay. Amplified TCR beta libraries were sequenced as 87-base-pair reads on the Illumina HiSeq System. Per the original workflow: In a later analysis, 70 million to 95 million unique TCR beta chains were counted across the 666 repertoires, and roughly 10 million of these chains were shared by at least two donors. Raw reads were error-corrected and collapsed into unique sequences with a nearest-neighbor algorithm that merged closely related sequences to remove PCR and sequencing errors. CDR3 sequences were aligned to IMGT reference sequences to assign V, D and J gene segments. Each retained sequence needed at least a six-nucleotide match to both a V gene segment and a J gene segment. A rearrangement counted as productive if the CDR3 had no stop codons and remained in frame with V and J, and every other rearrangement counted as non-productive. Following IMGT convention, CDR3 was defined as the stretch from the second conserved V-encoded cysteine up to the conserved J-encoded phenylalanine. In an earlier analysis of more than 550 of the donors, sequences lacking an unambiguous match to a single V gene segment were excluded. In an earlier analysis of 450 to 700 of the donors, V segments were called functional above 56.7% productive rearrangements and were called segregating when the between-donor standard deviation exceeded 5%. A statistical classification framework was built to diagnose cytomegalovirus status from the catalog of TCR beta chain sequences. In a later analysis, V and J genes were assigned by comparing TCR nucleotide sequences against IMGT/GENE-DB human TR gene sequences. A later analysis assigned CDR3 sequences and most-parsimonious VDJ recombination scenarios with the TCRdist pipeline. In a later analysis, each TCR beta chain was defined by its CDR3 amino acid sequence together with its V-gene family, and reads lacking a unique V-gene family were excluded. In a later analysis, approximately 590 highly shared, low-generation-probability nucleotide sequences were removed to address suspected cross-contamination and a sequencing artifact. A later analysis calculated a clonal expansion index for each public chain from normalized within-repertoire ranks of inferred template counts. A later analysis computed generation probabilities with a VDJ recombination model fitted to out-of-frame rearrangements, and checked the results against IGoR. A later analysis scored TCR-TCR, TCR-HLA and TCR-CMV co-occurrence with hypergeometric tests, applying a repertoire-size bias correction to TCR pairs. To estimate false discovery rates, a later analysis permuted the HLA or CMV assignments 20 times. In a later analysis, co-occurring TCRs were grouped with DBSCAN, and TCRdist sequence similarity was added when clustering was performed within HLA-allele-positive subsets. Co-occurrence clustering excluded repertoires with fewer than 30,000 or more than 120,000 public chains, plus five with anomalous nucleotide sharing. TCRdb stores this immuneACCESS table with in-frame sequences only. Part of the clones is absent; in the studies checked, under half of the shortfall reflects unresolved V genes, and no reason is known for the rest. D and trimming come from the DNA, and the V and J calls and clone size come from that table. The sample table shows about 150,000 clones, and over 80% are seen once. The ten largest clones represent 0.95% to 1.5% of the sample.

The cohort comprised 550 to 700 healthy bone marrow donors. At the time of sampling, every cohort member was nominally healthy, though immune exposures that went unrecorded were likely present. The donor tested CMV seronegative, placing the donor among the 350 to 400 seronegative members of the cohort. A peripheral blood sample was provided by each donor, and peripheral blood mononuclear cells were used for TCR beta sequencing. The Qiagen DNeasy Blood Extraction Kit was used to extract genomic DNA from the blood cell samples. Overall study outcomes, separate from this receptor: This cohort had only TCR beta chains sequenced, and the lack of alpha or paired-chain data limited which features could be detected. Correlated functional status among segregating V segments might reflect linkage disequilibrium, but an unknown experimental factor could not be ruled out. Immune exposure information for the cohort was limited to CMV serostatus. A later analysis found that HLA-associated TCR beta chains were more clonally expanded and had lower generation probabilities than equally common non-associated chains. A cluster of highly shared sequence variants was judged likely to represent a technical artifact of the sequencing pipeline. According to a later analysis, parvovirus B19, influenza, CMV and Epstein-Barr virus appeared linked to several top co-occurrence clusters. In both the original and validation cohorts, the classifier was reported to diagnose cytomegalovirus status with high specificity and sensitivity. A later genetic analysis associated a missense DCLRE1C variant with V-gene and J-gene trimming of TCR beta chains, and an independent cohort replicated the association. When HLA alleles, especially DR and DQ, strongly co-occurred, attributing TCR associations to individual alleles was difficult. While some public TCRs were present in many individuals, most TCR sequences turned up only very rarely across donors. In vitro tests confirmed that a few of the cytomegalovirus-associated TCR beta chains recognize cytomegalovirus antigens. Broadly in line with IMGT annotations, most TCR beta V segments showed up in productive rearrangements about 90% or about 30% of the time in an earlier analysis of under 700 of the donors. Compared with the approximately 600-donor mean, donors in an Asian-associated ancestry cluster had fewer N-insertions in productive TCRs, according to a later genetic analysis. Because counts were too low, approximately 15 rarely observed V segments, including chromosome 9 orphons, were excluded from the earlier analysis of around 640 of the donors. In a later analysis, most CMV-associated TCR beta chains were found to appear HLA-restricted, with HLA associations seemingly driven largely by CMV exposure. A later analysis associated 16,951 TCR beta sequences with specific HLA alleles at a false discovery rate of 0.05. The presence/absence analyses assumed that sequencing depth was roughly uniform across donors, and that assumption may not be true. According to a later analysis, TCR association rates differed among HLA loci, with DRB1 alleles showing the most associated TCRs and HLA-C alleles showing the fewest. The study listed 164 TCR beta chains as associated with cytomegalovirus. The authors suggested that the approach could potentially be generalized to other disease states and immunological phenotypes. Because the 87-base-pair reads could not distinguish some IMGT-functional V segments, including TRBV6-2 and TRBV6-3, those segments were excluded. A further reported finding was that TCR beta sequences accurately predicted the HLA-A and HLA-B alleles for most subjects in the first cohort. Because HLA typing was missing for some donors at each locus, association tests included only the typed subset.

The CDR3 numbers 13 residues from cysteine through phenylalanine. Only the CDR3 portion is preserved as DNA: 39 bases, with reading frame beginning at the first base. V sheds 5 bases and J sheds 6 bases, leaving 8 bases between their ends. CDR1 MNHEY and CDR2 SVGAGI were looked up in the germline V gene. This clone was counted a few times. No antigen is known for it. No clone much larger than this one lies a single base away; base qualities are absent. Specimen: PBMCs. This clonotype originated in a boy between 2 and 10 years old in good health and CMV-seronegative. The sequence is built from TRBV6-5 and TRBJ1-6; matching of 6 bases hints at TRBD1 as the D gene. The encoded CDR3 is CASSRTANSPLHF. The DNA sequence follows: TGTGCCAGCAGTCGGACAGCTAATTCACCCCTCCACTTT.